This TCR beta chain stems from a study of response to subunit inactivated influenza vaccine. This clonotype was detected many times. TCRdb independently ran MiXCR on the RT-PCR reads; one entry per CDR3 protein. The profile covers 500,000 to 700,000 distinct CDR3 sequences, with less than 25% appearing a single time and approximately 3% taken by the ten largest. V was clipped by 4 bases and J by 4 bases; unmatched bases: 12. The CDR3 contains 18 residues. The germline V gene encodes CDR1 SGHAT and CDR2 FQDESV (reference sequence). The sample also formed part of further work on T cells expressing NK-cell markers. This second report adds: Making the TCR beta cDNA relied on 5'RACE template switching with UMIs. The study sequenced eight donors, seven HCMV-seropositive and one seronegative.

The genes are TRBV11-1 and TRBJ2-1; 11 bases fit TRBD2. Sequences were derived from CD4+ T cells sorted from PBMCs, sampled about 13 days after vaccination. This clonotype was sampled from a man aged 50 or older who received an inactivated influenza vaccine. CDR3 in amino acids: CASSSALGGTSGYNEQFF. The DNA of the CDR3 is TGTGCCAGCAGCTCCGCCCTCGGGGGGACTAGCGGTTACAATGAGCAGTTCTTC.